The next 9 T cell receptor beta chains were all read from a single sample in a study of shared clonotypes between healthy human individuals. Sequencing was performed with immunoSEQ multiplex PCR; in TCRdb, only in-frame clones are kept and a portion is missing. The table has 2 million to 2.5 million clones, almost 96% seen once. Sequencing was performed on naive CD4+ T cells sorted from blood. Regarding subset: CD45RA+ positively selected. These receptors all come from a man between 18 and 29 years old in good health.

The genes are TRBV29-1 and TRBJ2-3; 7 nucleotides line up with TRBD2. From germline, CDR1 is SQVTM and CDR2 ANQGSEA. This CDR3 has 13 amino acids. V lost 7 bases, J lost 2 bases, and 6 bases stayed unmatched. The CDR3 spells CSGKRGLTDTQYF. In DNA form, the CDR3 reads TGCAGCGGTAAGCGGGGCCTCACAGATACGCAGTATTTT.

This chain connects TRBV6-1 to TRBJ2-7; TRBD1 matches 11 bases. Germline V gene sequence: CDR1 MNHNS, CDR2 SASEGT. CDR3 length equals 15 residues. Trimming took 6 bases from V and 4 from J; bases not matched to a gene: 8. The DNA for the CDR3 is TGTGCCAGCAGCCCCTCTGGGACAGGGGGTTACGAGCAGTACTTC. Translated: CASSPSGTGGYEQYF.

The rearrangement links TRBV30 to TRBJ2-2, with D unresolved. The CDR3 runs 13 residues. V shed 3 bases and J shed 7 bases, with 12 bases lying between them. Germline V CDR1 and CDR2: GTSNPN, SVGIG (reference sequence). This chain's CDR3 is CAWSERRNGELFF. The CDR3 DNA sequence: TGTGCCTGGAGCGAACGGAGAAACGGGGAGCTGTTTTTT.

The CDR3 loop is CASSLGGGSIYEQYF. The DNA for the CDR3 is TGTGCCAGCAGTTTAGGGGGCGGGAGTATATACGAGCAGTACTTC. This chain joins TRBV6-5 and TRBJ2-7, with D possibly being TRBD1 or TRBD2 (7 bases each). Looked up from germline, CDR1 is MNHEY and CDR2 is SVGAGI. Trimming pared 4 bases from V and 4 bases from J, leaving 17 bases between. CDR3 length: 15 residues.

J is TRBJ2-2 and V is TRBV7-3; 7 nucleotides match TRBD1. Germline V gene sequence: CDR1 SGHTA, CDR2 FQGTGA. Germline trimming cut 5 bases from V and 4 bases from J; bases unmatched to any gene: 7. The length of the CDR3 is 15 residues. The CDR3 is CASSPGQEPTGELFF. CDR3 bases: TGTGCCAGCAGCCCCGGACAGGAACCCACCGGGGAGCTGTTTTTT.

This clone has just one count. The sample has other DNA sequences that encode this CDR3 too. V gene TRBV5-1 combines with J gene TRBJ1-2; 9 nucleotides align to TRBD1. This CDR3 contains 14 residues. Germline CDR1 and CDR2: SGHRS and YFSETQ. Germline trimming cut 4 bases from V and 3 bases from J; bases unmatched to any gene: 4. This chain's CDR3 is CASSPGQGDYGYTF. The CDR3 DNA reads TGCGCCAGCAGCCCGGGACAGGGTGACTATGGCTACACCTTC.

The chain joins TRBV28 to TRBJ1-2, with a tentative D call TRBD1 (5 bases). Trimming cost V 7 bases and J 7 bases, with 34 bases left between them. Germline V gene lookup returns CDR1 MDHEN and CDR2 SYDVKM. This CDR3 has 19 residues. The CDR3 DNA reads TGTGCCAGCAAACTGGGAGGCGGGGCAGGGCCGATTTTCGGGGCTGGCTACACCTTC. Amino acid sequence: CASKLGGGAGPIFGAGYTF.

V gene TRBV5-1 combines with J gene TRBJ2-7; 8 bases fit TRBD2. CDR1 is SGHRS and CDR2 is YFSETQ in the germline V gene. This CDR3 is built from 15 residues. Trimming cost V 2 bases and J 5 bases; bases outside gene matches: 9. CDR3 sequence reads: CASSFSGTRGDEQYF. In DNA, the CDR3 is TGCGCCAGCAGCTTTTCCGGGACTAGAGGCGACGAGCAGTACTTC.

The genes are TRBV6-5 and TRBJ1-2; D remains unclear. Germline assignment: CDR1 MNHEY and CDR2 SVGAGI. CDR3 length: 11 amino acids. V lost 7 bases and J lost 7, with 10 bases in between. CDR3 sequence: CASNNRFGYTF. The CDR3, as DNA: TGTGCCAGCAACAACCGGTTTGGCTACACCTTC.